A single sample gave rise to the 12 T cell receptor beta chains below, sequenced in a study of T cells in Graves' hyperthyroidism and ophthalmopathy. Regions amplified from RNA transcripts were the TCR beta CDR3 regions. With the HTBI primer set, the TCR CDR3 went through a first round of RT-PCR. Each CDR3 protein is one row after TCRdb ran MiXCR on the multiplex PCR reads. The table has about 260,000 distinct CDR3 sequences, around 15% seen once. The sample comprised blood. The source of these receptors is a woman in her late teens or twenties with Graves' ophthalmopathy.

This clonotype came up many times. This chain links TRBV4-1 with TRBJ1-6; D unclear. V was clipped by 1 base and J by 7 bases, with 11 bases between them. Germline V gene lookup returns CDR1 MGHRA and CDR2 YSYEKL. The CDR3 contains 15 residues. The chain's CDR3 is CASSQANTANSPLHF. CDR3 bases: TGCGCCAGCAGCCAAGCCAACACTGCGAATTCACCCCTCCACTTT.

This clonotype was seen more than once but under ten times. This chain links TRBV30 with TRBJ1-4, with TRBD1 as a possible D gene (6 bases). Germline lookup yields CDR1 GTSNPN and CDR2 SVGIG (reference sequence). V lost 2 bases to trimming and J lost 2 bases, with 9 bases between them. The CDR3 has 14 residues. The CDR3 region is CAWSPQGTNEKLFF. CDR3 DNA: TGTGCCTGGAGTCCCCAGGGGACTAATGAAAAACTGTTTTTT. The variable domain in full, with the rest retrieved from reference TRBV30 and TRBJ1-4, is SQTIHQWPATLVQPVGSPLSLECTVEGTSNPNLYWYRQAAGRGLQLLFYSVGIGQISSEVPQNLSASRPQDRQFILSSKKLLLSDSGFYLCAWSPQGTNEKLFFGSGTQLSVL.

CDR3 loop: CSVSYPGTSGLYNEQFF. CDR3 DNA sequence: TGCAGCGTCTCCTACCCCGGGACTAGCGGCCTATACAATGAGCAGTTCTTC. The chain is built from TRBV29-1 and TRBJ2-1; 11 nucleotides match TRBD2. This CDR3 region has 17 residues. The germline CDR1 and CDR2 sequences are SQVTM and ANQGSEA. V lost 6 bases and J lost 4; bases outside the gene matches: 14.

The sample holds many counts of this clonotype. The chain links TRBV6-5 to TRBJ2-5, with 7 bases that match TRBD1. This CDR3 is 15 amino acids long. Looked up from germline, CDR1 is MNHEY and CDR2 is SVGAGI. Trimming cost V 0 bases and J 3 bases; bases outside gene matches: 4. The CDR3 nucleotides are TGTGCCAGCAGTTACTCCGGGACAGCTAAAGAGACCCAGTACTTC. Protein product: CASSYSGTAKETQYF.

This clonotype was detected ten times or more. The DNA of the CDR3 is TGTGCTAGTGGTTTGTCTGGAGATGAAAAACTGTTTTTT. Its translation: CASGLSGDEKLFF. This chain joins TRBV12-5 and TRBJ1-4; D unresolved. The CDR3 has 13 residues. V was shortened by 2 bases and J by 6 bases, with 7 bases between the two germline ends. Germline V CDR1 and CDR2: LGHNT, FRNRAP.

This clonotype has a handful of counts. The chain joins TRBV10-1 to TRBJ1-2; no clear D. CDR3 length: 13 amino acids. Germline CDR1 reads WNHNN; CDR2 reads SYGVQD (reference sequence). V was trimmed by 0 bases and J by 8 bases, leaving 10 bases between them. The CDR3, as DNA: TGCGCCAGCAGTGAGTCTGCAGGCTACGGCTACACCTTC. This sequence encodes CASSESAGYGYTF.

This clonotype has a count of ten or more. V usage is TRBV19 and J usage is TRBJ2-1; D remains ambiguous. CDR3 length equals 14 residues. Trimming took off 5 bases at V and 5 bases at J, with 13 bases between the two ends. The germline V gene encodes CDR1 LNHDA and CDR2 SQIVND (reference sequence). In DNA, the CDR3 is TGTGCCAGTAGTCCAGCCCTCAGGAACAATGAGCAGTTCTTC. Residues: CASSPALRNNEQFF.

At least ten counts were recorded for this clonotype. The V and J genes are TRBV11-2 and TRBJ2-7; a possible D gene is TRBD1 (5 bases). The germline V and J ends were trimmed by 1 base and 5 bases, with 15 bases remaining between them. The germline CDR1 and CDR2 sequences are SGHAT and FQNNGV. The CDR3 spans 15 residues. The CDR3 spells CASSLAAGFNDEQYF. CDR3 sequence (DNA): TGTGCCAGCAGCTTAGCAGCAGGGTTCAATGACGAGCAGTACTTC.

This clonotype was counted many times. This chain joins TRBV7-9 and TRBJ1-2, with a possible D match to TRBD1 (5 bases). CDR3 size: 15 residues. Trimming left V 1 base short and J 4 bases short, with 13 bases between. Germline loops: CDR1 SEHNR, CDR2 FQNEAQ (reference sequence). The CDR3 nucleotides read TGTGCCAGCAGCTTAGGGGGGACCCCCTCCTATGGCTACACCTTC. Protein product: CASSLGGTPSYGYTF. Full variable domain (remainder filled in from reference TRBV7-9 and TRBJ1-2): DTGVSQNPRHKITKRGQNVTFRCDPISEHNRLYWYRQTLGQGPEFLTYFQNEAQLEKSRLLSDRFSAERPKGSFSTLEIQRTEQGDSAMYLCASSLGGTPSYGYTFGSGTRLTVV.

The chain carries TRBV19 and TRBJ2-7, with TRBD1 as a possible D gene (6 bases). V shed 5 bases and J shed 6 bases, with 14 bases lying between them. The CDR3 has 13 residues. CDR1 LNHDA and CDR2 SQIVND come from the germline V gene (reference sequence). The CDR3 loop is CASSPYRVSEQYF. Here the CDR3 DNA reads TGTGCCAGTAGTCCCTACAGGGTTAGCGAGCAGTACTTC.

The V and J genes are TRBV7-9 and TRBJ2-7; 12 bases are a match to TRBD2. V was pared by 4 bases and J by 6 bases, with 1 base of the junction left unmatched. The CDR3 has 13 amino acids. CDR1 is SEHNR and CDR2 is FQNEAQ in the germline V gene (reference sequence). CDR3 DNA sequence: TGTGCCAGCAGCTCGACTAGCGGGGGCGAGCAGTACTTC. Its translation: CASSSTSGGEQYF.

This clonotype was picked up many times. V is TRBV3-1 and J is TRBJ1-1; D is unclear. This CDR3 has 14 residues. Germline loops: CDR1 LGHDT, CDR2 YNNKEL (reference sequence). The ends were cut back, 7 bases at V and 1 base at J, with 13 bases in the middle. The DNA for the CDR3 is TGTGCCAGCACGACTGGGCACGCGAACACTGAAGCTTTCTTT. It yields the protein CASTTGHANTEAFF.